The sequence of this TCR beta chain was determined in a study of blood T cells in healthy people across ages. Comment on this clonotype: At one end, the junction sequence differs from germline, possibly due to a read error.

A second PCR, run for about 6 to 11 cycles, used a sample-barcoded 5' primer plus a J-beta primer mix. One entry per CDR3 protein results from TCRdb running MiXCR on the 5' RACE reads. This sample carries some 900,000 distinct CDR3 sequences, around 46% of them seen once, and the ten largest clones take about an eighth. There are 16 residues in the CDR3. From germline, CDR1 is SGHAT and CDR2 FQNNGV. This receptor was obtained from a man aged 30 to 39 in good health. The chain carries TRBV11-2 and TRBJ2-7; D is perhaps TRBD1 (6 bases). Material: blood. The CDR3 region is CASSLESTQGSFEQYF. DNA for the CDR3: TGTGCCAGCAGCTTAGAATCAACCCAGGGGTCCTTCGAGCAGTACTTC.